The TCR beta chain described here comes from a study of T cell repertoires in cytomegalovirus infection. TCRdb re-analysed the reads in MiXCR, keeping a single row per CDR3 protein. The table lists roughly 200,000 distinct CDR3 sequences, approximately 18% of them singletons. Broader study findings: Within the response measured ex vivo, HLA-C-restricted CMV-specific TCR beta clonotypes were dominant.

On this clonotype itself: What it binds is not known.

The sequencing input was CD8+ T cells from PBMCs. The sequence was collected from a human donor in good health (CMV status not recorded). Some clones in this sample may be carry-over from other donors' samples.

The CDR3, as DNA: TGTGCCAGCAGTTACAAGACCGGGGAGCTGTTTTTT. Protein: CASSYKTGELFF. This rearrangement joins TRBV6-8 to TRBJ2-2; the D is unclear. V lost 2 bases, J lost 5 bases, and 3 bases lay in between. The CDR3 covers 12 residues. Looked up from germline, CDR1 is MNHGY and CDR2 is SAAAGT.